One T cell receptor beta chain is described in this entry. Here immunoSEQ multiplex PCR was the method, and the copy in TCRdb shows in-frame clones only, minus some. The sample consists of 300,000 to 350,000 clones, 90% of them appearing once. The CDR3 contains 16 residues. Germline CDR1 reads SEHNR; CDR2 reads FQNEAQ (reference sequence). Deletions cut 7 bases from V and 0 bases from J, with 19 bases between. This record belongs to a study of blood T cell repertoires in COVID-19. The chain couples TRBV7-9 to TRBJ2-7; a weak D match, TRBD2 (5 bases). Sequencing input: peripheral blood. This sequence originates from a woman between 40 and 55 years old with COVID-19, enrolled during active disease. The CDR3, as DNA: TGTGCCAGCAACCAAGGTGTCAGAGGGAGCTCCTACGAGCAGTACTTC. It specifies CASNQGVRGSSYEQYF. Full variable domain (outside the CDR3, taken from reference TRBV7-9 and TRBJ2-7): DTGVSQNPRHKITKRGQNVTFRCDPISEHNRLYWYRQTLGQGPEFLTYFQNEAQLEKSRLLSDRFSAERPKGSFSTLEIQRTEQGDSAMYLCASNQGVRGSSYEQYFGPGTRLTVT.